These 7 T cell receptor beta chains originate from one sample sequenced in a study of T cell repertoires in cytomegalovirus infection. TCRdb reanalysed the reads using MiXCR and keeps one entry per CDR3 protein. The profile shows some 220,000 distinct CDR3 sequences, less than 50% of them singletons. These receptors' antigens are unknown. The material was CD8+ T cells from cultured PBMCs, obtained from culture after CMV antigen stimulation. Receptors were obtained from a human donor in good health (CMV status not recorded). Some clones in this sample may be carry-over from other donors' samples.

The chain employs TRBV6-6 and TRBJ1-1; D is uncertain. V lost 7 bases and J 6 bases, leaving 18 bases between the germline ends. The CDR3 contains 14 residues. Germline CDR1 reads MNHNY; CDR2 reads SVGAGI (reference sequence). CDR3 region: CASIWGMSAPEAFF. The CDR3 nucleotides read TGTGCCAGCATCTGGGGAATGAGTGCTCCTGAAGCTTTCTTT.

This clonotype was detected only a few times. The chain is built from TRBV7-2 and TRBJ2-7; D gene ambiguous. Germline CDR1 SGHTA, CDR2 FQGNSA. The CDR3 extends over 15 amino acids. V lost 2 bases and J 0 bases, leaving 11 bases between the germline ends. CDR3 nucleotide sequence: TGTGCCAGCAGCTTACGGTTCAGGAGCTCCTACGAGCAGTACTTC. Amino acid sequence: CASSLRFRSSYEQYF.

This clonotype has only a few counts. The CDR3 bases are TGTGCCATCAGTGAACAGGGGCGATTGCCCTTTATGAACACTGAAGCTTTCTTT. Translated: CAISEQGRLPFMNTEAFF. The chain has TRBV10-3 and TRBJ1-1; TRBD1 agrees at 7 bases. This CDR3 has 18 amino acids. The V gene's germline CDR1 is ENHRY and CDR2 SYGVKD. Losses at the gene ends were 3 bases for V and 0 bases for J; bases not matched to a gene: 13.

This clonotype was found many times. This chain links TRBV7-6 with TRBJ2-7, with 12 bases lining up with TRBD2. The CDR3 totals 16 residues. V lost 1 base to trimming and J lost 4 bases; unmatched junction nucleotides: 5. CDR1 and CDR2 (germline): SGHVS, FNYEAQ. Written as DNA, the CDR3 is TGTGCCAGCAGCTTAGGCGGACTAGCGGGGCCGTACGAGCAGTACTTC. As protein: CASSLGGLAGPYEQYF. The entire variable domain, with the rest obtained from reference TRBV7-6 and TRBJ2-7, is as follows: GAGVSQSPRYKVTKRGQDVALRCDPISGHVSLYWYRQALGQGPEFLTYFNYEAQQDKSGLPNDRFSAERPEGSISTLTIQRTEQRDSAMYRCASSLGGLAGPYEQYFGPGTRLTVT.

There are a few counts of this clonotype. The DNA of the CDR3 is TGTGCCAGCAGCTTGACTAGCGGGACTTCCTACGAGCAGTACTTC. The encoded protein is CASSLTSGTSYEQYF. J is TRBJ2-7 and V is TRBV7-4; 11 nucleotides line up with TRBD2. The germline CDR1 and CDR2 sequences are SGHVT and SQSDAQ. V lost 3 bases to trimming and J lost 1 base; unmatched junction nucleotides: 2. CDR3 size: 15 residues.

This clonotype was found many times. The gene calls are TRBV29-1 and TRBJ2-3, with 7 bases aligning to TRBD1. From germline, CDR1 is SQVTM and CDR2 ANQGSEA. V trimming: 6 bases; J trimming: 2 bases; junction bases outside the gene matches: 8. There are 14 residues in the CDR3. The CDR3 sequence: CSVAKTGITDTQYF. The CDR3 region has the DNA TGCAGCGTGGCTAAGACAGGGATCACAGATACGCAGTATTTT.

The chain links TRBV2 to TRBJ2-5; D is ambiguous. This CDR3 contains 14 residues. Trimming took 3 bases from V and 4 from J, leaving 12 bases between them. Per the germline V gene, CDR1 is SNHLY and CDR2 is FYNNEI. The CDR3 region is CASSEAEVRETQYF. DNA for the CDR3: TGTGCCAGCAGTGAGGCGGAAGTTCGAGAGACCCAGTACTTC.